This record concerns one T cell receptor (beta chain) sequence. Its antigen is undetermined. An end of the junction differs from the germline gene, which may be a read error. The study ran its PCR with 60 Vbeta and 13 Jbeta primers. Profiled with immunoSEQ multiplex PCR; TCRdb holds only in-frame clones, not every one. The data hold approximately 89,000 clones, with 62% observed a single time. The sample comes from a study of cytomegalovirus exposure and HLA in healthy donors. General study points: Indistinguishable V segments, including TRBV6-2 and TRBV6-3, were excluded. Across HLA loci, a later analysis found differing TCR association rates, with DRB1 most and HLA-C fewest.

The CDR3 is made up of 16 amino acids. Looked up from germline, CDR1 is SSHAT and CDR2 is FNYEAQ (reference sequence). The source material was PBMCs. The origin of this receptor is a woman aged 25 to 39 in good health and CMV-seropositive. The rearrangement links TRBV7-7 to TRBJ2-3, with 8 nucleotides matching TRBD1. In nucleotides, the CDR3 is TGTGCTAGCAGCCATGCCGGGACAGGCAGCACAGATACGCAGTATTTT. This gives the protein CASSHAGTGSTDTQYF. The full variable domain, rest sourced from reference TRBV7-7 and TRBJ2-3, is GAGVSQSPRYKVTKRGQDVTLRCDPISSHATLYWYQQALGQGPEFLTYFNYEAQPDKSGLPSDRFSAERPEGSISTLTIQRTEQRDSAMYRCASSHAGTGSTDTQYFGPGTRLTVL.